This TCR beta chain was recorded in a study of regulatory and conventional T cells in RAG deficiency. General study findings and limits: Other subsets showed around 10-fold reductions, but Treg unique TCR beta sequences fell roughly 110-fold in these patients. Omenn patients showed >80% Treg-Tconv overlap and shorter CDR3 lengths.

Conventional CD4+ T cells were sorted from blood as CD25-low CD127-high cells. The CDR3 has 18 amino acids. The germline gives CDR1 MNHEY, CDR2 SMNVEV (reference sequence). With V trimmed by 5 bases and J by 10 bases, 18 bases remained unmatched. As regards this clone: The antigen remains undetermined.

Some clones are missing from TCRdb's copy, which holds only in-frame ones; the method was immunoSEQ multiplex PCR. There are 20,000 to 25,000 clones in the sample; 95% to 96% occur only once, and 1.3% lies in the top ten. These same records also appear under a second study, on regulatory T cells. According to that study: The PCR used 52 TRBV and 13 TRBJ primers. Skewed V and J usage and few unique V-J pairs marked patient repertoires, most in Tregs.

Sequenced material: CD25- CD4+ T cells sorted from blood. The chain couples TRBV27 to TRBJ1-6; the match to TRBD1 covers 9 bases. The sequence came from a human donor in good health. CDR3 nucleotide sequence: TGTGCCAGCAGTATAAAAAGCCCGGGACAGGGAATTCACTCACCCCTCCACTTT. Its protein product is CASSIKSPGQGIHSPLHF.